The 17 T cell receptor beta chains below were found in one sample sequenced in a study of T-cell reconstitution after alpha-beta-depleted transplantation in children. As it was prepared, the TCRbeta library received unique molecular identifiers. In TCRdb, the PCR reads were re-called with MiXCR into one record per CDR3 protein. The repertoire consists of around 960,000 distinct CDR3 sequences, with around 30% occurring once and the leading ten covering around 30%. The sample consisted of PBMCs, mostly from graft donor cells, taken 360 days after TCRalphabeta/CD19-depleted stem cell transplant. Receptors originate from a boy in the first two years of life who had a stem cell transplant for SCID, so the T cells may come from the graft donor.

The chain is built from TRBV6-5 and TRBJ2-3; possibly TRBD1 for D (7 bases). The CDR3 has 16 residues. Trimming took off 4 bases at V and 2 bases at J, with 16 bases between the two ends. Germline values: CDR1 MNHEY, CDR2 SVGAGI. CDR3 nucleotide sequence: TGTGCCAGCAGTTCTCAGGGGGGCCCCAACACAGATACGCAGTATTTT. It is translated as CASSSQGGPNTDTQYF.

Only a few counts were recorded for this clonotype. The chain carries TRBV4-3 and TRBJ1-2, with D possibly TRBD1 on 6 matching bases. The CDR3 loop spans 19 amino acids. V gave up 0 bases and J gave up 4 bases, with 24 bases separating them. Germline V gene sequence: CDR1 LGHNA, CDR2 YSLEER. Here the CDR3 DNA reads TGCGCCAGCAGCCAAGATTTTTCGGGGGGCGATCGGTCTATCTATGGCTACACCTTC. Its protein product is CASSQDFSGGDRSIYGYTF.

In its sample, this clonotype was seen a few times. For the CDR3, the DNA is TGTGCCAGCAGCCAAGAGCCGGGGGGACTTAACATTCAGTACTTC. Amino acids: CASSQEPGGLNIQYF. This sequence joins TRBV4-2 and TRBJ2-4, with TRBD2 matching over 7 bases. With 0 bases clipped from V and 7 bases from J, the junction kept 6 bases outside the gene matches. The germline V gene encodes CDR1 LGHNA and CDR2 YNFKEQ. The CDR3 has 15 residues.

This clonotype occurred a few times. The chain has TRBV27 and TRBJ2-5; 7 bases are shared with TRBD2. With V trimmed by 6 bases and J by 0 bases, 10 bases remained unmatched. The CDR3 covers 16 residues. The germline V gene has CDR1 MNHEY and CDR2 SMNVEV (reference sequence). DNA of the CDR3: TGTGCCAGCAGCCCAAGGGGACTAAAGTACCAAGAGACCCAGTACTTC. As protein: CASSPRGLKYQETQYF.

This rearrangement joins TRBV6-5 to TRBJ1-1, with a tentative D call TRBD1 (6 bases). The CDR3 is 18 amino acids. Germline V gene lookup returns CDR1 MNHEY and CDR2 SVGAGI. Trimming removed 0 bases at V and 1 base at J, with 18 bases between. DNA of the CDR3: TGTGCCAGCAGTTACTCGAGTCGGGGACACGTCGCGAACACTGAAGCTTTCTTT. Protein sequence: CASSYSSRGHVANTEAFF.

This chain's CDR3 is CASTSYEGADFPGELFF. As DNA, the CDR3 is TGTGCCAGCACCTCTTACGAGGGGGCGGACTTTCCCGGGGAGCTGTTTTTT. This chain links TRBV28 with TRBJ2-2; TRBD1 aligns across 7 bases. Germline CDR1 is MDHEN and CDR2 is SYDVKM. There are 17 residues in the CDR3. After removal of 7 bases from V and 6 bases from J, the junction contained 17 bases not matched to a gene.

Concerning this clonotype: Being one base from a much bigger clone, this may be a read error. The chain links TRBV5-1 to TRBJ2-3; TRBD1 matches 7 bases. Germline V lookup: CDR1 SGHRS, CDR2 YFSETQ. The CDR3 runs to 16 residues. In nucleotides, the CDR3 is TGCGCCAGCAGCTTGGGGACAGGTGCGGGCACAAATACGCAGTATTTT. The encoded protein is CASSLGTGAGTNTQYF. Using reference TRBV5-1 and TRBJ2-3 for the parts outside the CDR3, the full variable domain is KAGVTQTPRYLIKTRGQQVTLSCSPISGHRSVSWYQQTPGQGLQFLFEYFSETQRNKGNFPGRFSGRQFSNSRSEMNVSTLELGDSALYLCASSLGTGAGTNTQYFGPGTRLTVL.

The V call is TRBV5-1, the J call TRBJ2-1; tentative D call: TRBD1 (6 bases). The CDR3 spans 16 residues. Trimming cost V 0 bases and J 5 bases, with 15 bases left between them. The germline CDR1 and CDR2 sequences are SGHRS and YFSETQ. The CDR3: CASSLGFGQIHNEQFF. DNA for the CDR3: TGCGCCAGCAGCTTGGGTTTTGGACAGATCCACAATGAGCAGTTCTTC.

The V call is TRBV5-1, the J call TRBJ2-3; D call uncertain. The CDR3 runs to 14 residues. V lost 1 base to trimming and J lost 4 bases, with 10 bases between them. The germline V gene encodes CDR1 SGHRS and CDR2 YFSETQ. CDR3 region: CASSLSSSSDTQYF. The CDR3, as DNA: TGCGCCAGCAGCTTGTCGTCAAGTTCAGATACGCAGTATTTT.

This chain uses TRBV11-2 with TRBJ2-7; 9 bases fit TRBD2. The V and J ends lost 2 bases and 0 bases, in that order; junction bases with no gene match: 11. This CDR3 spans 18 amino acids. Looked up from germline, CDR1 is SGHAT and CDR2 is FQNNGV. CDR3 sequence reads: CASSLFHIAGANSYEQYF. CDR3 in DNA: TGTGCCAGCAGCTTATTCCACATAGCGGGGGCGAACTCCTACGAGCAGTACTTC.

In this sample, this clonotype turned up a few times. This chain links TRBV20-1 with TRBJ2-3; D gene ambiguous. There are 14 residues in the CDR3. Germline CDR1 is DFQATT and CDR2 is SNEGSKA (reference sequence). Trimming removed 2 bases at V and 0 bases at J, with 9 bases between. The CDR3 loop is CSARKGGSTDTQYF. For the CDR3, the DNA is TGCAGTGCTAGAAAGGGCGGTAGCACAGATACGCAGTATTTT.

Only a few counts were recorded for this clonotype. The chain is built from TRBV4-2 and TRBJ2-6; D uncertain. Trimming took 1 base from V and 2 from J, leaving 12 bases between them. CDR3 size: 17 residues. Germline values: CDR1 LGHNA, CDR2 YNFKEQ. CDR3 loop: CASSQVLPRAGANVLTF. CDR3 sequence (DNA): TGTGCCAGCAGCCAAGTTCTGCCCCGGGCTGGGGCCAACGTCCTGACTTTC.

The chain employs TRBV6-1 and TRBJ1-6, with TRBD1 identical over 9 bases. V was pared by 6 bases and J by 7 bases, with 7 bases of the junction left unmatched. The CDR3 extends over 15 amino acids. Per germline, CDR1 MNHNS and CDR2 SASEGT. The CDR3 region is CASRFPGTGNSPLHF. The DNA for the CDR3 is TGTGCCAGCAGATTCCCCGGGACAGGGAATTCACCCCTCCACTTT.

The chain carries TRBV5-1 and TRBJ2-7; either TRBD1 or TRBD2 may supply D (6 bases each). The CDR3 sequence is 14 residues long. V was shortened by 1 base and J by 6 bases, with 14 bases between the two germline ends. Germline-derived CDR1 and CDR2 are SGHRS and YFSETQ. The CDR3 region is CASSLPGGGAEQYF. The CDR3 DNA is TGCGCCAGCAGCTTGCCCGGGGGCGGAGCCGAGCAGTACTTC.

The rearrangement uses TRBV5-1 and TRBJ2-5; D is perhaps TRBD2 (5 bases). The CDR3 loop spans 15 amino acids. Trimming removed 4 bases at V and 2 bases at J, with 15 bases between. The germline V gene has CDR1 SGHRS and CDR2 YFSETQ. CDR3 nucleotide sequence: TGCGCCAGCAGCCGCGGGTCAGGCGATCAAGAGACCCAGTACTTC. Translated: CASSRGSGDQETQYF.

The chain uses TRBV28 and TRBJ2-3; TRBD2 matches 11 bases. V was pared by 6 bases and J by 4 bases, with 6 bases of the junction left unmatched. The CDR3 runs 15 residues. Germline V lookup: CDR1 MDHEN, CDR2 SYDVKM. The CDR3 nucleotides are TGTGCCAGCAGGCTGCTAGCGGGGGGCCCAGATACGCAGTATTTT. This gives the protein CASRLLAGGPDTQYF.

The chain uses TRBV27 and TRBJ1-5; D is uncertain. The CDR3 is 14 residues long. The V gene's germline CDR1 is MNHEY and CDR2 SMNVEV (reference sequence). Trimming left V 0 bases short and J 3 bases short, with 6 bases between. CDR3 DNA sequence: TGTGCCAGCAGTTTATCGCCCTCCAATCAGCCCCAGCATTTT. Encoded protein: CASSLSPSNQPQHF.